This T cell receptor (beta chain) is drawn from a study of vaccination and CD4 T cells after COVID-19. At the level of the study: Collection of post-vaccine samples followed dose two by a median about 72 days, spanning a range of 14 to 241. Treatment of control cultures consisted of a CEFX pool, an HIV-1 Nef pool, or no peptide. Whole-study findings and limits: Convalescent patients displayed spike mono-reactivity in 304 of 307 vaccine-specific clones.

Treatment of the sample: roughly 11-day PBMC culture with coronavirus spike peptide pools or control peptides (ViraFEST assay). The assay that was used to sequence DNA from cultured CD4+ T cells was the Oncomine TCR Beta short-read assay. TCRdb fed the PCR reads into MiXCR, producing one record per CDR3 protein. The sample records 9,000 to 15,000 distinct CDR3 sequences, approximately 60% being singletons. J was trimmed by 5 bases and V by 3 bases; bases with no gene match: 6. The CDR3 spans 14 residues. Germline CDR1 and CDR2: DFQATT and SNEGSKA (reference sequence). In the case of this clonotype: The target antigen is unknown.

The sequencing sample was made of CD4+ T cells from blood, cultured in vitro. This chain links TRBV20-1 with TRBJ2-1, with 8 nucleotides matching TRBD2. This clonotype was sampled from a human donor who had recovered from COVID-19. CDR3 nucleotide sequence: TGCAGTGCTAGTAGCGGGATACTCAACAATGAGCAGTTCTTC. Its protein product is CSASSGILNNEQFF.